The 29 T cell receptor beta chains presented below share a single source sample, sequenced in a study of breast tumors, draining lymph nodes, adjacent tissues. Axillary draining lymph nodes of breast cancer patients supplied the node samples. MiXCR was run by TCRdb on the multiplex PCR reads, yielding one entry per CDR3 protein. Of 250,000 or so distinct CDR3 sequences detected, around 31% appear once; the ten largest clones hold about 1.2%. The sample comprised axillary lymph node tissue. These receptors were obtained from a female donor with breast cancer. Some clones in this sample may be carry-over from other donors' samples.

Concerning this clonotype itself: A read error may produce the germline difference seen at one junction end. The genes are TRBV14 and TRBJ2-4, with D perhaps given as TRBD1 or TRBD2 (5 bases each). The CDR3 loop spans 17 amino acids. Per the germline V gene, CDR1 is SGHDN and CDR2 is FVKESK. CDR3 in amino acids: CASSQGDGNLVKNIQCF. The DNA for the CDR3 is TGTGCCAGCAGCCAAGGGGACGGAAATCTAGTCAAAAACATTCAGTGCTTC.

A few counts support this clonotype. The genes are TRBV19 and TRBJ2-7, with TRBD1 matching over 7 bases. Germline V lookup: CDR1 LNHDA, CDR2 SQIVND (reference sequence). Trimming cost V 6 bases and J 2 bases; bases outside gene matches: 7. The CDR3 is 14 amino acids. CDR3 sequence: CASSTGEFPYEQYF. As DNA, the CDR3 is TGTGCCAGTAGCACAGGGGAGTTTCCCTACGAGCAGTACTTC.

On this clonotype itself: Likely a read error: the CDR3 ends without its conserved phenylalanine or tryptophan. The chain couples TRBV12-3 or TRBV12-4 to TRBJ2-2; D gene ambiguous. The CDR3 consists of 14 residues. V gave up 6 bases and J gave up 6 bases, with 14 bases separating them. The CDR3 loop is CASSSFEDAGELFL. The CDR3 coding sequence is TGTGCCAGCAGCTCCTTCGAGGACGCCGGGGAGCTGTTTCTT.

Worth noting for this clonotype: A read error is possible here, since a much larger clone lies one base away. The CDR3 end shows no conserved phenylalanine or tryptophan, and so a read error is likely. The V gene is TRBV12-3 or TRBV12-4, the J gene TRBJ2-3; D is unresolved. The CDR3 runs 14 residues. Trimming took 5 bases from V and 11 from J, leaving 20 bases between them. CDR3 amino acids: CASSTYSGVLRQYL. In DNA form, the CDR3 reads TGTGCCAGCAGTACCTACTCTGGGGTGCTACGGCAGTATCTT.

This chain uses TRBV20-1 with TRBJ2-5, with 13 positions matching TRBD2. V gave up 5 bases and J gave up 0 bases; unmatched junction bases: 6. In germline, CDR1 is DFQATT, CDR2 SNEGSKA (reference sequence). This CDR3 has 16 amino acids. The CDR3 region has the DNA TGCAGTGCTTTAACTAGCGGGAGGGGGGACCAAGAGACCCAGTACTTC. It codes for CSALTSGRGDQETQYF.

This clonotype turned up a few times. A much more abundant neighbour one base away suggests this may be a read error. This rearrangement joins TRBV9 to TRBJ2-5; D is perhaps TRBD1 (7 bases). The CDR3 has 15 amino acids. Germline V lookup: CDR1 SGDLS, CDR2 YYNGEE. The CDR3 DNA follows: TGTGCCAGCAGCGCCGATGGAGGGGGCATGGAGACCCCGTACTTC. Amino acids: CASSADGGGMETPYF.

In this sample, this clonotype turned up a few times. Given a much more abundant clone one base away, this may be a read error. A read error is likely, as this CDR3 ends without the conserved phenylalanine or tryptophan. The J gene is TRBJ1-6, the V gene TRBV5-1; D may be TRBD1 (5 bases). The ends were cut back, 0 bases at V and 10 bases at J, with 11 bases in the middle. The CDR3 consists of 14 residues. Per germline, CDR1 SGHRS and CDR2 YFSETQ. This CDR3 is CASSLALQGSPLHL. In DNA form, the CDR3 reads TGCGCCAGCAGCTTGGCCCTGCAGGGATCACCCCTCCACCTT.

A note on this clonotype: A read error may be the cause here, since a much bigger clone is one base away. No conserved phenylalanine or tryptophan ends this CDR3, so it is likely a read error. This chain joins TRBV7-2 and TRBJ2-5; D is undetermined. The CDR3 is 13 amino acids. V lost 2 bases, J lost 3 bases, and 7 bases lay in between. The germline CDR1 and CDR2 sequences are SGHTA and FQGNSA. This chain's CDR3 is CASSLNREETQYC. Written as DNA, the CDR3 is TGTGCCAGCAGCTTAAACAGAGAAGAGACCCAGTACTGC.

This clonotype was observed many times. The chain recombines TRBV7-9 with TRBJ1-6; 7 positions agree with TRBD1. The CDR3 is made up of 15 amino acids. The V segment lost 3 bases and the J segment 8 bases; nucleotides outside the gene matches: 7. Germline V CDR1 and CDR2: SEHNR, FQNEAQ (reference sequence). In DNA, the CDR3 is TGTGCCAGCAGCTTCATGGTCAGGGGGGATTCACCCCTCCACTTT. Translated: CASSFMVRGDSPLHF.

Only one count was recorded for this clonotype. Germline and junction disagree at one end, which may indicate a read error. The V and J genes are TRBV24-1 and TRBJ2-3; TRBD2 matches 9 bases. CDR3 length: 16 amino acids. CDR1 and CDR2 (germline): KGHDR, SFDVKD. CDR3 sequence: CATSDYLAGWHRYAVF. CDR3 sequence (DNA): TGTGCCACCAGTGACTACCTAGCGGGATGGCACAGATACGCAGTATTT.

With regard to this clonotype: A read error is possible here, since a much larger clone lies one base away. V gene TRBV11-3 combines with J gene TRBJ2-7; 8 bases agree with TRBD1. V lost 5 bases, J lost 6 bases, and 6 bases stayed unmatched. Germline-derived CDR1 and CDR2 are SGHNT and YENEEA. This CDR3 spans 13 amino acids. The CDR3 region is CASSPDRDSEQYF. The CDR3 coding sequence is TGTGCCAGCAGCCCGGACAGGGACTCCGAGCAGTACTTC.

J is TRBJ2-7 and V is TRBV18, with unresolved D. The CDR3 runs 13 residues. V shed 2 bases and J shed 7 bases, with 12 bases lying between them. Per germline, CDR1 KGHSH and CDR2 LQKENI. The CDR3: CASSPDIAGEQYF. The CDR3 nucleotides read TGTGCCAGCTCACCAGACATTGCCGGGGAGCAGTACTTC. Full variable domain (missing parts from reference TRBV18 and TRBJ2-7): NAGVMQNPRHLVRRRGQEARLRCSPMKGHSHVYWYRQLPEEGLKFMVYLQKENIIDESGMPKERFSAEFPKEGPSILRIQQVVRGDSAAYFCASSPDIAGEQYFGPGTRLTVT.

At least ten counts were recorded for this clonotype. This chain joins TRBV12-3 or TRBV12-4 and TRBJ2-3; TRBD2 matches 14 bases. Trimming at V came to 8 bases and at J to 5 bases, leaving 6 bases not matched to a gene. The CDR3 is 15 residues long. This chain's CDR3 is CASGAGLAGVDTQYF. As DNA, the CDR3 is TGTGCCAGCGGCGCGGGACTAGCGGGAGTAGATACGCAGTATTTT.

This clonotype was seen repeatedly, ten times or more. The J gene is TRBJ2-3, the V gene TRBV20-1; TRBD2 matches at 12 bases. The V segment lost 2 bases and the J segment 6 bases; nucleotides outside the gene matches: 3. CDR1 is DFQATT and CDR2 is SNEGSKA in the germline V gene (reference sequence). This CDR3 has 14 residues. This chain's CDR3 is CSARLAGGGDTQYF. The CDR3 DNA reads TGCAGTGCTAGACTAGCGGGAGGGGGGGATACGCAGTATTTT.

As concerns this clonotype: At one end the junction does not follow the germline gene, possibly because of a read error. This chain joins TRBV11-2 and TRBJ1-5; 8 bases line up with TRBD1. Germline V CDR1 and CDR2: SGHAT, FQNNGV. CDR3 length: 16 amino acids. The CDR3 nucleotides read TGTGCCAGCAGCTTAACGGACAGGGCGGTAGGCCAGCCCCAGCATTTC. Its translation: CASSLTDRAVGQPQHF. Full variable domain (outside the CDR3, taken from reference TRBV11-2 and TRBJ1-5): EAGVAQSPRYKIIEKRQSVAFWCNPISGHATLYWYQQILGQGPKLLIQFQNNGVVDDSQLPKDRFSAERLKGVDSTLKIQPAKLEDSAVYLCASSLTDRAVGQPQHFGDGTRLSIL.

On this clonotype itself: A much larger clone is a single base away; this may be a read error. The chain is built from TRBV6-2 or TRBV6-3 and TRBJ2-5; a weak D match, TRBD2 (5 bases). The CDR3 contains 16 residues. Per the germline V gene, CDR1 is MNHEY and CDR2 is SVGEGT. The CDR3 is CASGYSNRGIQETQYF. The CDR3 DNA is TGTGCCAGCGGTTACTCGAATCGGGGTATCCAAGAGACCCAGTACTTC.

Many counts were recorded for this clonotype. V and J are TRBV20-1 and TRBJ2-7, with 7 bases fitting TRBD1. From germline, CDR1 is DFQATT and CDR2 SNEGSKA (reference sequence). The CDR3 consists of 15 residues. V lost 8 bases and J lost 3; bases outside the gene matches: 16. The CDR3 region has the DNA TGCAGTTCACAGGGGCTGTCGAAGGGTGGCTACGAGCAGTACTTC. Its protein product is CSSQGLSKGGYEQYF.

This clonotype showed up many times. For the CDR3, the DNA is TGCAGTGCTTCTAACAGACTAGCGGGAACCTACGAGCAGTACTTC. Translated, it gives CSASNRLAGTYEQYF. The genes are TRBV20-1 and TRBJ2-7; 11 positions match TRBD2. After removal of 5 bases from V and 2 bases from J, the junction contained 8 bases not matched to a gene. Per the germline V gene, CDR1 is DFQATT and CDR2 is SNEGSKA (reference sequence). The CDR3 length is 15 residues.

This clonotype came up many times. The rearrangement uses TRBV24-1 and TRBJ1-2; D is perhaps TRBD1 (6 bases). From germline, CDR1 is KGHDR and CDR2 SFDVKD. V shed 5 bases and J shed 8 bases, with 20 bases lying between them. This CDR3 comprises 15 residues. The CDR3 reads CATSGDQQGYRGYTF. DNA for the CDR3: TGTGCCACCAGTGGGGACCAACAGGGCTATCGGGGCTACACCTTC.

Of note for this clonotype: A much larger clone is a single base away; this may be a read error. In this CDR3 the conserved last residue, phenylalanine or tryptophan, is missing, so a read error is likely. In nucleotides, the CDR3 is TGTGCCAGTAGAGGTAGGGGGGCCGACTATGGCTACACCCTC. Translated, it gives CASRGRGADYGYTL. The genes are TRBV19 and TRBJ1-2; D perhaps matches TRBD1 (6 bases). Trimming pared 6 bases from V and 3 bases from J, leaving 14 bases between. The germline gives CDR1 LNHDA, CDR2 SQIVND (reference sequence). CDR3 length: 14 amino acids.

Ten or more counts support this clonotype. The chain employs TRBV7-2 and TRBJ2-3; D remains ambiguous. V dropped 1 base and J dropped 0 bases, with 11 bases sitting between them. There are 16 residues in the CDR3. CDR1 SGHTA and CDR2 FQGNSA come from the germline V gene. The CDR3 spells CASSLGSSRSTDTQYF. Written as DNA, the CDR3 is TGTGCCAGCAGCTTAGGATCGTCCAGGAGCACAGATACGCAGTATTTT.

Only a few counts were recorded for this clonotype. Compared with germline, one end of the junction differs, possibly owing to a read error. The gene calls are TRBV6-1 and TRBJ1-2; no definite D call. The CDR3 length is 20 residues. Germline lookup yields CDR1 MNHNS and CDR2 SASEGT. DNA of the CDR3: TGTGCCAGCAGTCAAGCCCTGACAAGGCCGACGAACCAAGCTAACTATGGCTACACCTTC. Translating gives CASSQALTRPTNQANYGYTF.

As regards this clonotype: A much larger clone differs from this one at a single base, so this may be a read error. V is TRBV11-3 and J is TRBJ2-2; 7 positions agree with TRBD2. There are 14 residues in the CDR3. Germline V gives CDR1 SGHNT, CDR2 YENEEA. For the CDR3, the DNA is TGTGCCAGCAGCTTAGATCGGGAGGCCGGGGGGCTGTTTTTT. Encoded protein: CASSLDREAGGLFF.

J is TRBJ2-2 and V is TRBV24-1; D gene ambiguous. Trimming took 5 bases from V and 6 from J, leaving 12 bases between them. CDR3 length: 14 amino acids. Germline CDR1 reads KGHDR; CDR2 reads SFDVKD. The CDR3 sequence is CATSAEKGPGELFF. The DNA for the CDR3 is TGTGCCACCAGTGCCGAGAAGGGCCCCGGGGAGCTGTTTTTT.

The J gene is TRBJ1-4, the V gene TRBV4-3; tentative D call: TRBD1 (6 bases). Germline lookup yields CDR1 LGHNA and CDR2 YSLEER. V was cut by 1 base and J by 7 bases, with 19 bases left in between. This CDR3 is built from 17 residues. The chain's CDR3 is CASSQVGVGGGGEKLFF. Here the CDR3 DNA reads TGCGCCAGCAGCCAAGTGGGGGTAGGGGGAGGGGGTGAAAAACTGTTTTTT.

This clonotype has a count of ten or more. CDR3 nucleotide sequence: TGTGCCAGCAGCTTGCTACAGCTCGCACCCCTCCACTTT. It encodes CASSLLQLAPLHF. The chain recombines TRBV5-8 with TRBJ1-6; no reliable D call. With 1 base removed from V and 11 bases from J, the gap between germline ends came to 10 bases. The CDR3 contains 13 residues. Germline loops: CDR1 SGHTS, CDR2 YDEGEE.

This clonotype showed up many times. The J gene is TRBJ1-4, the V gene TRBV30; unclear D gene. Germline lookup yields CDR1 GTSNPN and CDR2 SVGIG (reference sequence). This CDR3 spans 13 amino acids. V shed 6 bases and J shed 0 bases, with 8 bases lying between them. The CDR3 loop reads CACSTATNEKLFF. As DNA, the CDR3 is TGTGCCTGTAGCACTGCAACTAATGAAAAACTGTTTTTT.

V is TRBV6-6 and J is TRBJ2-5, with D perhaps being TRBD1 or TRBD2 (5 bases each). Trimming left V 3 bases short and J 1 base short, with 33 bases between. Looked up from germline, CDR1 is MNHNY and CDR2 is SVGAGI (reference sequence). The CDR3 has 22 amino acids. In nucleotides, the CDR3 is TGTGCCAGCAGTTATAAGGACGGGCTCATGGGACCGGGCGATCGACTCCAAGAGACCCAGTACTTC. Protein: CASSYKDGLMGPGDRLQETQYF.

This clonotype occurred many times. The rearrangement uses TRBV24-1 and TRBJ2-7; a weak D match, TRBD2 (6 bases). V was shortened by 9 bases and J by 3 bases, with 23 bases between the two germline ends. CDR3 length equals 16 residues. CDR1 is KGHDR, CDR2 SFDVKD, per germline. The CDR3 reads CATRQTIRTSFYEQYF. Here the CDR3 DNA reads TGTGCCACCCGCCAAACCATCCGAACTAGCTTCTACGAGCAGTACTTC.